This T cell receptor (beta chain) was captured in a study of cytomegalovirus exposure and HLA in healthy donors. Study observations and caveats: Among TCR sequences, most were rare, though some public TCRs appeared in many donors. Among donors in an Asian-associated ancestry cluster, a later analysis reportedly found fewer N-insertions than the roughly 700-donor mean. In a later analysis, a missense DCLRE1C variant was linked to TCR beta V- and J-gene trimming.

The PCR had 60 Vbeta and 13 Jbeta primers. Per the authors' pipeline: Counted up in a later analysis, unique TCR beta chains came to about 83 million, with some 9.9 million shared. Repertoires were generated with immunoSEQ multiplex PCR, while TCRdb's copy carries only in-frame clones and drops some. V, J and clone size were drawn from that table, and D and trimming were deduced from the DNA. The sample lists 90,000 to 150,000 clones, around three quarters occurring once. As concerns this clone: What it binds is not known.

CDR1 and CDR2 from the germline V gene are MNHEY and SMNVEV (reference sequence). With 6 bases removed from V and 4 bases from J, the gap between germline ends came to 15 bases. The CDR3 sequence is 14 residues long. The sequence was obtained from a man aged 18 to 30 in good health and CMV-seropositive. This chain joins TRBV27 and TRBJ1-1, with no clear D. The sequenced sample consisted of PBMCs. The DNA for the CDR3 is TGTGCCAGCAGGTCGTTAGAGAGAGTCACTGAAGCTTTCTTT. Its translation: CASRSLERVTEAFF.